This passage covers 30 T cell receptor beta chains from one sample sequenced in a study of blood T cell repertoires in COVID-19. The protocol was immunoSEQ multiplex PCR, while the TCRdb copy is restricted to in-frame clones and leaves out a portion. The sample has approximately 35,000 clones, about four fifths seen once. The specimen was peripheral blood. Receptor source: a man aged 80 or over with acute or convalescent COVID-19.

The chain couples TRBV7-2 to TRBJ1-1, with D possibly TRBD1 on 5 matching bases. V lost 0 bases and J 1 base, leaving 9 bases between the germline ends. In germline, CDR1 is SGHTA, CDR2 FQGNSA. This CDR3 spans 15 amino acids. DNA of the CDR3: TGTGCCAGCAGCTTAGCAGGGGTAGGGAACACTGAAGCTTTCTTT. Residues: CASSLAGVGNTEAFF.

The chain is built from TRBV7-3 and TRBJ2-5; possibly TRBD1 for D (6 bases). The germline CDR1 and CDR2 sequences are SGHTA and FQGTGA. The V end was cut by 5 bases, the J end by 9 bases, with 19 bases between. The CDR3 covers 14 residues. This CDR3 is CASSPDTGKLPQYF. The CDR3 DNA reads TGTGCCAGCAGCCCAGATACAGGGAAATTGCCCCAGTACTTC.

The genes are TRBV7-2 and TRBJ2-7, with 10 bases aligning to TRBD2. Germline assignment: CDR1 SGHTA and CDR2 FQGNSA. This CDR3 is built from 14 residues. V lost 3 bases and J lost 1; bases outside the gene matches: 0. For the CDR3, the DNA is TGTGCCAGCAGCTTTAGCGGGGGGTCCTACGAGCAGTACTTC. It encodes CASSFSGGSYEQYF.

This rearrangement joins TRBV5-1 to TRBJ2-3; the match to TRBD2 covers 13 bases. Germline trimming cut 4 bases from V and 4 bases from J; bases unmatched to any gene: 9. Germline CDR1 is SGHRS and CDR2 is YFSETQ. This CDR3 has 17 residues. The CDR3 spells CASSPREGLAGADTQYF. In DNA form, the CDR3 reads TGCGCCAGCAGCCCTAGGGAAGGACTAGCGGGGGCAGATACGCAGTATTTT.

The chain links TRBV6-5 to TRBJ2-7; D may be TRBD2 (5 bases). This CDR3 region has 14 residues. V dropped 6 bases and J dropped 0 bases, with 12 bases sitting between them. Germline CDR1 MNHEY, CDR2 SVGAGI. The CDR3 loop is CASRAVGLSYEQYF. The CDR3 bases are TGTGCCAGCAGGGCTGTTGGACTCTCCTACGAGCAGTACTTC.

This clone turned up a few times. The CDR3 region has the DNA TGTGCCAGCAGCCAGGACGCACAGGGAAATGGTTTCTTT. It yields the protein CASSQDAQGNGFF. This chain joins TRBV3-1 (or the pseudogene TRBV3-2) and TRBJ1-1, with D maybe TRBD1 (6 bases). The V gene lost 3 bases and the J gene lost 13 bases, with 18 bases spanning the gap. The CDR3 contains 13 residues. The germline CDR1 and CDR2 sequences are LGHDT and YNNKEL (reference sequence).

V usage is TRBV7-2 and J usage is TRBJ1-5; D gene uncertain. Deletions cut 1 base from V and 2 bases from J, with 6 bases between. CDR1 SGHTA and CDR2 FQGNSA come from the germline V gene. The CDR3 loop spans 14 amino acids. CDR3 sequence reads: CASSLVVGNQPQHF. CDR3 bases: TGTGCCAGCAGCTTAGTAGTCGGCAATCAGCCCCAGCATTTT. The entire variable domain, with the rest obtained from reference TRBV7-2 and TRBJ1-5, is as follows: GAGVSQSPSNKVTEKGKDVELRCDPISGHTALYWYRQSLGQGLEFLIYFQGNSAPDKSGLPSDRFSAERTGGSVSTLTIQRTQQEDSAVYLCASSLVVGNQPQHFGDGTRLSIL.

The chain employs TRBV6-1 and TRBJ1-5; maybe TRBD1 (5 bases). Trimming shortened V by 3 bases and J by 16 bases, and 16 bases separated the two germline ends. Germline V gives CDR1 MNHNS, CDR2 SASEGT. This CDR3 region has 12 residues. CDR3 loop: CASSEEAGRAHF. CDR3 in DNA: TGTGCCAGCAGTGAGGAAGCAGGGAGGGCACATTTT.

This clone was observed once. This rearrangement joins TRBV12-5 to TRBJ2-7; tentatively, D is TRBD1 (5 bases). The CDR3 has 14 amino acids. V was trimmed by 3 bases and J by 5 bases, leaving 14 bases between them. Germline CDR1 LGHNT, CDR2 FRNRAP. The CDR3 sequence is CASGFETTVNEQYF. The CDR3 region has the DNA TGTGCTAGTGGTTTTGAGACGACAGTGAACGAGCAGTACTTC.

The chain uses TRBV7-9 and TRBJ1-1; possible D gene TRBD1, 5 bases. The V gene lost 3 bases and the J gene lost 4 bases, with 18 bases spanning the gap. This CDR3 is 16 amino acids long. Germline V gene sequence: CDR1 SEHNR, CDR2 FQNEAQ (reference sequence). The CDR3 is CASSLWGSRGSTEAFF. The DNA of the CDR3 is TGTGCCAGCAGCTTGTGGGGATCCCGGGGGAGCACTGAAGCTTTCTTT.

The sample holds a few counts of this clone. V gene TRBV4-3 combines with J gene TRBJ1-4, with D possibly matching TRBD1 (6 bases). There are 16 residues in the CDR3. Germline CDR1 LGHNA, CDR2 YSLEER. V was cut by 0 bases and J by 5 bases, with 13 bases left in between. The CDR3 coding sequence is TGCGCCAGCAGCCAAGATCGAGGACAGCGAAATGAAAAACTGTTTTTT. Translating it yields CASSQDRGQRNEKLFF.

The chain has TRBV27 and TRBJ2-4; 7 positions match TRBD2. CDR1 is MNHEY and CDR2 is SMNVEV in the germline V gene (reference sequence). CDR3 length: 17 amino acids. V gave up 6 bases and J gave up 0 bases; unmatched junction bases: 11. The CDR3 spells CASSMTSRILAKNIQYF. CDR3 nucleotide sequence: TGTGCCAGCAGCATGACTAGCCGGATTCTAGCCAAAAACATTCAGTACTTC.

The chain combines TRBV7-3 with TRBJ2-1; TRBD1 agrees at 8 bases. Germline CDR1 is SGHTA and CDR2 is FQGTGA. V lost 5 bases and J lost 6; bases outside the gene matches: 6. CDR3 length: 14 residues. CDR3 in DNA: TGTGCCAGCAGCCCAGACAGGGGACCCAATGAGCAGTTCTTC. Translated, it gives CASSPDRGPNEQFF.

The chain has TRBV7-2 and TRBJ2-1, with 8 bases that match TRBD1. Germline CDR1 SGHTA, CDR2 FQGNSA. With V trimmed by 1 base and J by 11 bases, 16 bases remained unmatched. CDR3 length: 17 amino acids. The CDR3 sequence is CASSLGSTAGGAGKQFF. CDR3 bases: TGTGCCAGCAGCTTAGGATCAACGGCAGGGGGCGCGGGGAAGCAGTTCTTC.

In DNA form, the CDR3 reads TGTGCCAGCAGCTCCCCGGGACTAGTCCTATCTGGGGCCAACGTCCTGACTTTC. As protein: CASSSPGLVLSGANVLTF. The rearrangement joins TRBV21-1 to TRBJ2-6; no check of the table's D call, TRBD2, against the DNA was made. TRBV21-1 is a known pseudogene. The CDR3 loop spans 18 amino acids.

The V gene is TRBV7-6, the J gene TRBJ2-1; 9 positions match TRBD2. Unmatched junction bases numbered 12, after V lost 5 bases and J lost 10 bases. The CDR3 sequence is 15 residues long. Germline CDR1 is SGHVS and CDR2 is FNYEAQ. The CDR3: CASSLSGGKSEEQFF. The CDR3 DNA sequence: TGTGCCAGCAGCCTTAGCGGGGGCAAGTCCGAGGAGCAGTTCTTC.

As DNA, the CDR3 is TGTGCCAGCAGCTTAAGGGCAGCATTGTCTACCGGGGAGCTGTTTTTT. This translates into CASSLRAALSTGELFF. The chain is built from TRBV7-3 and TRBJ2-2; D remains unclear. The CDR3 loop spans 16 amino acids. Between the trimmed V and J ends, which lost 1 base and 5 bases, there was a span of 14 bases. CDR1 is SGHTA and CDR2 is FQGTGA in the germline V gene. Full variable domain (rest looked up from reference TRBV7-3 and TRBJ2-2): GAGVSQTPSNKVTEKGKYVELRCDPISGHTALYWYRQSLGQGPEFLIYFQGTGAADDSGLPNDRFFAVRPEGSVSTLKIQRTERGDSAVYLCASSLRAALSTGELFFGEGSRLTVL.

This chain joins TRBV27 and TRBJ1-2; D might be TRBD1 (5 bases). Germline V CDR1 and CDR2: MNHEY, SMNVEV (reference sequence). The CDR3 runs 14 residues. The V and J ends lost 3 bases and 7 bases respectively, with 15 bases between them. The CDR3 reads CASSFGRSGGGYTF. In DNA, the CDR3 is TGTGCCAGCAGTTTTGGACGCTCGGGGGGTGGCTACACCTTC.

The chain joins TRBV11-2 to TRBJ2-5, with 9 bases that match TRBD1. This CDR3 has 16 residues. From germline, CDR1 is SGHAT and CDR2 FQNNGV. V lost 5 bases, J lost 2 bases, and 9 bases stayed unmatched. In DNA form, the CDR3 reads TGTGCCAGCAGCAACACTTTAGGACAGGGGCAAGAGACCCAGTACTTC. This codes for CASSNTLGQGQETQYF. Full variable domain (missing parts from reference TRBV11-2 and TRBJ2-5): EAGVAQSPRYKIIEKRQSVAFWCNPISGHATLYWYQQILGQGPKLLIQFQNNGVVDDSQLPKDRFSAERLKGVDSTLKIQPAKLEDSAVYLCASSNTLGQGQETQYFGPGTRLLVL.

The V gene is TRBV10-3, the J gene TRBJ2-1, with D uncertain. Germline V gene data show CDR1 as ENHRY and CDR2 as SYGVKD. The CDR3 runs 13 residues. The V end was cut by 1 base, the J end by 4 bases, with 5 bases between. The CDR3 DNA sequence: TGTGCCATCAGTGAGTACATATACAATGAGCAGTTCTTC. It specifies CAISEYIYNEQFF.

The chain uses TRBV6-2 or TRBV6-3 and TRBJ2-7; 9 bases agree with TRBD1. Germline V gives CDR1 MNHEY, CDR2 SVGEGT. The CDR3 is 15 amino acids. Germline trimming cut 2 bases from V and 6 bases from J; bases unmatched to any gene: 8. The chain's CDR3 is CASSYPQGAVREQYF. In DNA, the CDR3 is TGTGCCAGCAGTTACCCACAGGGGGCCGTTCGCGAGCAGTACTTC.

V is TRBV5-1 and J is TRBJ2-1; TRBD2 matches 7 bases. With 6 bases clipped from V and 0 bases from J, the junction kept 9 bases outside the gene matches. This CDR3 is built from 16 residues. Germline values: CDR1 SGHRS, CDR2 YFSETQ. The CDR3 loop reads CASTSSGGGSYNEQFF. The CDR3 nucleotides are TGCGCCAGCACCTCGTCTGGGGGGGGCTCCTACAATGAGCAGTTCTTC. The variable domain in full, with the rest retrieved from reference TRBV5-1 and TRBJ2-1, is KAGVTQTPRYLIKTRGQQVTLSCSPISGHRSVSWYQQTPGQGLQFLFEYFSETQRNKGNFPGRFSGRQFSNSRSEMNVSTLELGDSALYLCASTSSGGGSYNEQFFGPGTRLTVL.

This clone has just one count. The chain has TRBV7-2 and TRBJ2-4; tentative D call: TRBD2 (7 bases). This CDR3 comprises 14 residues. CDR1 is SGHTA and CDR2 is FQGNSA in the germline V gene. The V end was cut by 5 bases, the J end by 2 bases, with 10 bases between. The CDR3 bases are TGTGCCAGCAGCGGGGGGGGCTCCAAAAACATTCAGTACTTC. Translating gives CASSGGGSKNIQYF.

The rearrangement joins TRBV4-1 to TRBJ1-2; D not certain. CDR3 length equals 11 residues. Trimming pared 4 bases from V and 7 bases from J, leaving 7 bases between. CDR1 and CDR2 from the germline V gene are MGHRA and YSYEKL. Written as DNA, the CDR3 is TGCGCCAGCAGCCGGTACGGTGGCTACACCTTC. Its protein is CASSRYGGYTF.

This rearrangement joins TRBV12-3 or TRBV12-4 to TRBJ1-2; no definite D call. The CDR3 runs 13 residues. The V and J ends lost 3 bases and 4 bases respectively, with 9 bases between them. The DNA of the CDR3 is TGTGCCAGCAGTTTCACAGTGGGCTATGGCTACACCTTC. It yields the protein CASSFTVGYGYTF.

V usage is TRBV19 and J usage is TRBJ1-2, with D tentatively TRBD1 (5 bases). This CDR3 has 14 amino acids. Trimming removed 10 bases from V and 1 base from J, with 16 bases in between. The V gene's germline CDR1 is LNHDA and CDR2 SQIVND (reference sequence). As DNA, the CDR3 is TGTGCCACCTCGGTGACGGGGGGTAACTATGGCTACACCTTC. It yields the protein CATSVTGGNYGYTF. The full variable domain, rest sourced from reference TRBV19 and TRBJ1-2, is DGGITQSPKYLFRKEGQNVTLSCEQNLNHDAMYWYRQDPGQGLRLIYYSQIVNDFQKGDIAEGYSVSREKKESFPLTVTSAQKNPTAFYLCATSVTGGNYGYTFGSGTRLTVV.

The chain carries TRBV9 and TRBJ2-3; D perhaps matches TRBD2 (5 bases). CDR1 and CDR2 from the germline V gene are SGDLS and YYNGEE. This CDR3 region has 17 residues. Between the trimmed V and J ends, which lost 0 bases and 2 bases, there was a span of 16 bases. Here the CDR3 reads CASSVAQGLDHTDTQYF. CDR3 bases: TGTGCCAGCAGCGTAGCTCAAGGACTGGATCACACAGATACGCAGTATTTT.

The chain has TRBV10-3 and TRBJ2-7; 11 nucleotides agree with TRBD1. The trim removed 3 bases at V and 6 bases at J, leaving 4 bases unmatched. Germline V CDR1 and CDR2: ENHRY, SYGVKD. The CDR3 has 14 amino acids. CDR3 sequence: CAISERTGGSEQYF. The CDR3 bases are TGTGCCATCAGTGAACGGACAGGGGGCAGCGAGCAGTACTTC.

The rearrangement joins TRBV7-2 to TRBJ2-3; 8 bases fit TRBD1. CDR1 and CDR2 (germline): SGHTA, FQGNSA. This CDR3 comprises 15 residues. The J segment lost 0 bases and the V segment lost 4 bases, leaving 3 bases of the junction unmatched. This chain's CDR3 is CASSSGQASTDTQYF. DNA of the CDR3: TGTGCCAGCAGCTCGGGACAGGCAAGCACAGATACGCAGTATTTT.

The chain carries TRBV2 and TRBJ1-1; no clear D gene. The CDR3 covers 13 residues. V was shortened by 8 bases and J by 2 bases, with 12 bases between the two germline ends. Germline V gene sequence: CDR1 SNHLY, CDR2 FYNNEI. The CDR3 loop reads CASRYRSNTEAFF. DNA for the CDR3: TGTGCCAGCCGTTACAGATCTAACACTGAAGCTTTCTTT.